The entry below describes one T cell receptor (beta chain). The antigen remains undetermined. TCR sequencing used cDNA made by reverse transcription of extracted RNA. Profiled with immunoSEQ multiplex PCR; TCRdb holds only in-frame clones, not every one. There are tens of thousands of clones in the sample; roughly 28% occur only once, and 14% to 15% lies in the top ten. Treatment specified: oral pan-JAK inhibitor, 5-10 mg twice daily. Obtained from alopecia areata patients were lesional scalp punch biopsies along with peripheral blood. The record originates from a study of CD8+ T cells in alopecia areata. Findings of the study overall: Links between baseline CD8+ expansion and response need larger treated cohorts. Many expanded lesional clones persisted in scalp and blood during tofacitinib.

The sample was CD8+ T cells sorted from blood, taken at week 4, from a patient treated with tofacitinib. This TCR was recovered from a human donor with alopecia areata.

The DNA for the CDR3 is TGCAGCGTTGGTGCTAGCGGGAGGATGGAGACCCAGTACTTC. Encoded protein: CSVGASGRMETQYF. The rearrangement uses TRBV29-1 and TRBJ2-5; the match to TRBD2 covers 11 bases. In germline, CDR1 is SQVTM, CDR2 ANQGSEA. This CDR3 comprises 14 residues. V gave up 4 bases and J gave up 5 bases; unmatched junction bases: 6.